These 31 T cell receptor beta chains were sequenced from one sample in a study of blood T cells in healthy people across ages. A sample-barcoded 5' primer and a J-beta primer mix were used in a second PCR of roughly 7 to 11 cycles. TCRdb fed the 5' RACE reads into MiXCR, producing one record per CDR3 protein. The repertoire holds about 680,000 distinct CDR3 sequences, with 49% as singletons. Sequencing was done on a sample of blood. These receptors were collected from a woman aged 55-70 years in good health.

This clonotype was counted only a few times. The chain links TRBV5-1 to TRBJ2-7; the match to TRBD2 covers 11 bases. The CDR3 spans 16 residues. Germline trimming cut 4 bases from V and 3 bases from J; bases unmatched to any gene: 9. Germline-derived CDR1 and CDR2 are SGHRS and YFSETQ. For the CDR3, the DNA is TGCGCCAGCAGCCCGCAACAGGGACTAGCGGACTACGAGCAGTACTTC. This codes for CASSPQQGLADYEQYF.

This rearrangement joins TRBV24-1 to TRBJ2-6, with no clear D. Germline V lookup: CDR1 KGHDR, CDR2 SFDVKD. The CDR3 spans 14 residues. The V end lost 5 bases, the J end lost 1 base, and 5 bases lay between the germline ends. The CDR3 region is CATSGSSGANVLTF. For the CDR3, the DNA is TGTGCCACCAGTGGGAGTTCTGGGGCCAACGTCCTGACTTTC.

To note about this clonotype: The germline gene is not matched at one end of the junction; a read error may be the cause. This rearrangement joins TRBV6-2 or TRBV6-3 to TRBJ2-1; D remains unclear. Germline V gene lookup returns CDR1 MNHEY and CDR2 SVGEGT. CDR3 length: 15 residues. CDR3 in DNA: TGTGCCAGCAGATACTTGAGTACTTCCCTCAATGAGCAGTTCTTC. Amino acids: CASRYLSTSLNEQFF.

The rearrangement links TRBV20-1 to TRBJ2-1, with TRBD2 matching 15 bases. The CDR3 extends over 15 amino acids. CDR1 is DFQATT, CDR2 SNEGSKA, per germline (reference sequence). V shed 3 bases, J shed 10 bases, and the junction held 7 bases outside the gene matches. The CDR3: CSARGLAGGQGEQFF. The CDR3 DNA sequence: TGCAGTGCTAGGGGACTAGCGGGAGGCCAGGGGGAGCAGTTCTTC.

The chain is built from TRBV27 and TRBJ1-2; D gene ambiguous. The CDR3 runs to 14 residues. Germline CDR1 MNHEY, CDR2 SMNVEV (reference sequence). Deletions cut 3 bases from V and 0 bases from J, with 8 bases between. Here the CDR3 reads CASSFRRANYGYTF. For the CDR3, the DNA is TGTGCCAGCAGTTTCCGCAGAGCTAACTATGGCTACACCTTC.

The rearrangement uses TRBV6-5 and TRBJ2-7; 9 bases are a match to TRBD1. This CDR3 comprises 14 residues. Germline V gene data show CDR1 as MNHEY and CDR2 as SVGAGI. Unmatched junction bases numbered 10, after V lost 6 bases and J lost 7 bases. CDR3 nucleotides: TGTGCCAGCAGAGCTAGCCGGGACAGGGAAGAGCAGTACTTC. Translation: CASRASRDREEQYF.

The table lists this clonotype with a few counts. The gene calls are TRBV6-2 or TRBV6-3 and TRBJ2-5; 8 nucleotides line up with TRBD1. Trimming removed 2 bases from V and 2 bases from J; junction bases left unmatched: 7. This CDR3 has 16 residues. Germline V CDR1 and CDR2: MNHEY, SVGEGT. The CDR3 region is CASSYQGQGRQETQYF. The CDR3 nucleotides read TGTGCCAGCAGTTACCAAGGACAGGGAAGACAAGAGACCCAGTACTTC.

This rearrangement joins TRBV20-1 to TRBJ2-1; 8 bases match TRBD2. The junction had 3 bases not matched to a gene; V was cut back by 0 bases and J by 2 bases. Germline loops: CDR1 DFQATT, CDR2 SNEGSKA (reference sequence). The CDR3 is made up of 15 amino acids. CDR3 coding DNA: TGCAGTGCTAGAGAGGTAGCGGGGCCCTACAATGAGCAGTTCTTC. It specifies CSAREVAGPYNEQFF.

The chain has TRBV20-1 and TRBJ2-1; 7 bases match TRBD2. After removal of 3 bases from V and 7 bases from J, the junction contained 12 bases not matched to a gene. There are 15 residues in the CDR3. The germline V gene encodes CDR1 DFQATT and CDR2 SNEGSKA (reference sequence). CDR3 protein: CSASTSVGSKNEQFF. The CDR3 DNA reads TGCAGTGCTAGTACTAGCGTAGGGAGTAAGAATGAGCAGTTCTTC.

This clonotype was seen repeatedly, ten times or more. The chain carries TRBV10-3 and TRBJ2-7; TRBD2 matches at 7 bases. Germline trimming cut 7 bases from V and 4 bases from J; bases unmatched to any gene: 7. Germline CDR1 is ENHRY and CDR2 is SYGVKD. The CDR3 loop spans 13 amino acids. The CDR3, as DNA: TGTGCCATCACCGGCACTAGCGTGTACGAGCAGTACTTC. This encodes CAITGTSVYEQYF.

This clonotype was recorded only once. The V call is TRBV10-3, the J call TRBJ2-5; maybe TRBD1 (7 bases). The CDR3 covers 16 residues. Germline loops: CDR1 ENHRY, CDR2 SYGVKD. Between the trimmed V and J ends, which lost 6 bases and 2 bases, there was a span of 19 bases. The chain's CDR3 is CAISLSRQGGQETQYF. The CDR3 region has the DNA TGTGCCATCAGCCTGAGTAGGCAGGGGGGACAAGAGACCCAGTACTTC.

This clonotype was picked up a small number of times. The V and J genes are TRBV27 and TRBJ2-1; D not resolved. CDR1 MNHEY and CDR2 SMNVEV come from the germline V gene (reference sequence). The CDR3 runs 13 residues. The V end was cut by 5 bases, the J end by 2 bases, with 7 bases between. The CDR3 spells CASSPSPYNEQFF. The CDR3 coding sequence is TGTGCCAGCAGTCCCAGCCCCTACAATGAGCAGTTCTTC.

This sequence joins TRBV19 and TRBJ2-1; 9 bases are shared with TRBD2. The CDR3 runs 16 residues. CDR1 is LNHDA and CDR2 is SQIVND in the germline V gene (reference sequence). V lost 4 bases to trimming and J lost 2 bases; unmatched junction nucleotides: 6. The DNA for the CDR3 is TGTGCCAGTAGTAAGCGTCAGCGGGAGGCCTACAATGAGCAGTTCTTC. Encoded protein: CASSKRQREAYNEQFF.

This clonotype was counted between two and nine times. The V gene is TRBV15, the J gene TRBJ2-1; 11 nucleotides agree with TRBD1. Trimming removed 6 bases from V and 1 base from J; junction bases left unmatched: 5. The CDR3 extends over 16 amino acids. Per germline, CDR1 LNHNV and CDR2 YYDKDF (reference sequence). CDR3 sequence: CATSRTGGRSYNEQFF. CDR3 in DNA: TGTGCCACCAGTAGGACAGGGGGCCGATCCTACAATGAGCAGTTCTTC.

This clonotype was counted only a few times. The chain is built from TRBV27 and TRBJ1-5; TRBD1 matches 7 bases. Germline V CDR1 and CDR2: MNHEY, SMNVEV (reference sequence). Germline trimming cut 5 bases from V and 1 base from J; bases unmatched to any gene: 5. CDR3 length: 15 residues. CDR3 sequence (DNA): TGTGCCAGCAGTGAAAACAGGGGCAGCAATCAGCCCCAGCATTTT. The encoded protein is CASSENRGSNQPQHF.

V gene TRBV3-1 combines with J gene TRBJ2-2; the match to TRBD2 covers 14 bases. V was pared by 1 base and J by 7 bases, with 5 bases of the junction left unmatched. The CDR3 has 17 amino acids. Per the germline V gene, CDR1 is LGHDT and CDR2 is YNNKEL (reference sequence). DNA of the CDR3: TGTGCCAGCAGCCAAGGGACTAGCGGGAGGCGAAACGGGGAGCTGTTTTTT. Its protein product is CASSQGTSGRRNGELFF.

This clonotype was recorded a few times. This chain links TRBV3-1 with TRBJ2-7; D is possibly TRBD1 (6 bases). From germline, CDR1 is LGHDT and CDR2 YNNKEL (reference sequence). Trimming stripped 1 base from V and 6 bases from J, with 7 bases between. This CDR3 region has 12 residues. CDR3 residues: CASSQGDTEQYF. DNA for the CDR3: TGTGCCAGCAGCCAAGGGGACACCGAGCAGTACTTC.

This clonotype was counted a few times. The chain recombines TRBV30 with TRBJ2-7; TRBD1 aligns across 11 bases. V shed 5 bases, J shed 5 bases, and the junction held 8 bases outside the gene matches. The CDR3 extends over 14 amino acids. Germline V gene data show CDR1 as GTSNPN and CDR2 as SVGIG (reference sequence). CDR3: CAWSSRDRGNEQYF. The CDR3 nucleotides read TGTGCCTGGTCATCCCGGGACAGGGGGAACGAGCAGTACTTC.

The gene calls are TRBV5-1 and TRBJ2-2, with 8 nucleotides matching TRBD1. The CDR3 consists of 13 residues. The V and J ends lost 7 bases and 3 bases, in that order; junction bases with no gene match: 2. In germline, CDR1 is SGHRS, CDR2 YFSETQ. The CDR3 coding sequence is TGCGCCAGCCGGGACAGGTACACCGGGGAGCTGTTTTTT. Its translation: CASRDRYTGELFF.

This clonotype was counted ten times or more. The chain joins TRBV2 to TRBJ2-1, with TRBD1 identical over 10 bases. The CDR3 runs 15 residues. The germline CDR1 and CDR2 sequences are SNHLY and FYNNEI. J gave up 9 bases and V 6 bases, and 11 bases lay outside the gene matches. CDR3 sequence reads: CASSPRDRGRGEQFF. The CDR3 DNA reads as TGTGCCAGCAGCCCCCGGGACAGGGGTCGGGGTGAGCAGTTCTTC. The full variable domain, completed using reference TRBV2 and TRBJ2-1, is EPEVTQTPSHQVTQMGQEVILRCVPISNHLYFYWYRQILGQKVEFLVSFYNNEISEKSEIFDDQFSVERPDGSNFTLKIRSTKLEDSAMYFCASSPRDRGRGEQFFGPGTRLTVL.

The genes are TRBV16 and TRBJ2-1; 8 bases align to TRBD1. V was pared by 0 bases and J by 2 bases, with 6 bases of the junction left unmatched. This CDR3 contains 17 residues. Germline V CDR1 and CDR2: KGHSY, FQNENV. The CDR3 spells CASSQSGADRAYNEQFF. In DNA form, the CDR3 reads TGTGCCAGCAGCCAATCGGGCGCGGACAGGGCCTACAATGAGCAGTTCTTC. Combining the CDR3 with reference TRBV16 and TRBJ2-1 gives the whole variable domain GEEVAQTPKHLVRGEGQKAKLYCAPIKGHSYVFWYQQVLKNEFKFLISFQNENVFDETGMPKERFSAKCLPNSPCSLEIQATKLEDSAVYFCASSQSGADRAYNEQFFGPGTRLTVL.

V gene TRBV15 combines with J gene TRBJ2-1; the match to TRBD1 covers 10 bases. Germline assignment: CDR1 LNHNV and CDR2 YYDKDF (reference sequence). Losses at the gene ends were 3 bases for V and 5 bases for J; bases not matched to a gene: 4. The CDR3 has 15 residues. CDR3 region: CATSRGQGPNNEQFF. DNA of the CDR3: TGTGCCACCAGCAGGGGACAGGGGCCTAACAATGAGCAGTTCTTC.

This clonotype was recorded many times. The genes are TRBV2 and TRBJ2-7; D perhaps matches TRBD1 (5 bases). Germline values: CDR1 SNHLY, CDR2 FYNNEI. V was shortened by 5 bases and J by 3 bases, with 11 bases between the two germline ends. This CDR3 comprises 13 residues. The CDR3 loop reads CASSSDTFYEQYF. The CDR3 DNA is TGTGCCAGCAGTTCGGACACCTTCTACGAGCAGTACTTC. The variable domain in full, with the rest retrieved from reference TRBV2 and TRBJ2-7, is EPEVTQTPSHQVTQMGQEVILRCVPISNHLYFYWYRQILGQKVEFLVSFYNNEISEKSEIFDDQFSVERPDGSNFTLKIRSTKLEDSAMYFCASSSDTFYEQYFGPGTRLTVT.

There are a few counts of this clonotype. J is TRBJ2-3 and V is TRBV5-1; D remains ambiguous. This CDR3 contains 16 residues. Germline lookup yields CDR1 SGHRS and CDR2 YFSETQ. Between the trimmed V and J ends, which lost 4 bases and 5 bases, there was a span of 20 bases. CDR3 DNA sequence: TGCGCCAGCAGCCCAGAGTCGTCAAGGGATGGAGATACGCAGTATTTT. Residues: CASSPESSRDGDTQYF.

This clonotype was observed many times. The rearrangement joins TRBV20-1 to TRBJ2-1; 11 positions match TRBD1. With V trimmed by 6 bases and J by 6 bases, 7 bases remained unmatched. There are 14 residues in the CDR3. Germline V gene sequence: CDR1 DFQATT, CDR2 SNEGSKA (reference sequence). The CDR3: CSALDRGLGNEQFF. CDR3 sequence (DNA): TGCAGTGCATTGGACAGGGGGCTCGGCAATGAGCAGTTCTTC.

This clonotype was seen a handful of times. The V and J genes are TRBV13 and TRBJ2-7, with D unresolved. This CDR3 is built from 14 residues. V was cut by 5 bases and J by 6 bases, with 17 bases left in between. Germline assignment: CDR1 PRHDT and CDR2 FYEKMQ (reference sequence). The CDR3 coding sequence is TGTGCCAGCAGCCCAACAGCCTCCGGCAGCGAGCAGTACTTC. It yields the protein CASSPTASGSEQYF. The full variable domain, in which reference TRBV13 and TRBJ2-7 provide the parts outside the CDR3, is AAGVIQSPRHLIKEKRETATLKCYPIPRHDTVYWYQQGPGQDPQFLISFYEKMQSDKGSIPDRFSAQQFSDYHSELNMSSLELGDSALYFCASSPTASGSEQYFGPGTRLTVT.

CDR3 bases: TGTGCCAGCAGCCAGTGGCAAGAGACCCAGTACTTC. It yields the protein CASSQWQETQYF. The rearrangement links TRBV13 to TRBJ2-5; no definite D call. CDR1 and CDR2 (germline): PRHDT, FYEKMQ (reference sequence). This CDR3 comprises 12 residues. V was trimmed by 5 bases and J by 2 bases, leaving 6 bases between them.

The genes are TRBV29-1 and TRBJ1-1; TRBD1 matches 12 bases. With 5 bases clipped from V and 3 bases from J, the junction kept 7 bases outside the gene matches. Germline CDR1 reads SQVTM; CDR2 reads ANQGSEA. CDR3 length: 15 residues. This CDR3 reads CSVTGTGGRYTEAFF. The CDR3 DNA reads TGCAGCGTTACCGGGACAGGGGGCAGGTACACTGAAGCTTTCTTT.

The chain couples TRBV3-1 to TRBJ2-3; 14 bases fit TRBD2. The germline V gene encodes CDR1 LGHDT and CDR2 YNNKEL (reference sequence). The ends lost 0 bases at V and 8 bases at J; junction bases unmatched: 7. The length of the CDR3 is 17 residues. In DNA form, the CDR3 reads TGTGCCAGCAGCCAAGATGCGGGACTAGCGGGAGAGGGTACGCAGTATTTT. Translation: CASSQDAGLAGEGTQYF.

The J gene is TRBJ1-4, the V gene TRBV4-3; D call uncertain. Trimming left V 0 bases short and J 6 bases short, with 8 bases between. The length of the CDR3 is 14 residues. Germline V CDR1 and CDR2: LGHNA, YSLEER. Here the CDR3 DNA reads TGCGCCAGCAGCCAAGATATGATAGATGAAAAACTGTTTTTT. It specifies CASSQDMIDEKLFF.

This clonotype occurred a few times. The chain recombines TRBV20-1 with TRBJ1-2; 7 bases fit TRBD1. Germline V gene data show CDR1 as DFQATT and CDR2 as SNEGSKA (reference sequence). The length of the CDR3 is 13 residues. V lost 3 bases to trimming and J lost 3 bases; unmatched junction nucleotides: 4. The CDR3 loop is CSARTGWDYGYTF. DNA for the CDR3: TGCAGTGCTAGGACAGGGTGGGACTATGGCTACACCTTC.